This TCR beta chain was identified during a study of OX40 agonist ivuxolimab in advanced cancers. Context from the whole study: The costimulatory receptor OX40 (CD134) was targeted by ivuxolimab, a fully human IgG2 agonistic monoclonal antibody. Intravenous ivuxolimab was administered to patients every 2 weeks at six dose levels: 0.01, 0.1, 0.3, 1.5, 3 and 10 mg/kg. Peripheral TCRbeta sequencing aimed to test whether ivuxolimab altered TCR sequence diversity and caused clonal T-cell expansion. The paper reports the monotherapy dose-escalation portion (N = 52 patients) of the phase I ivuxolimab trial. Of the roughly 51 dose-escalation patients, hepatocellular carcinoma was present in approximately 20, melanoma in roughly 15, renal cell carcinoma in 9 and head and neck cancer in 9. Patients were allowed to have had prior anti-PD-1, anti-PD-L1 or anti-CTLA-4 therapy, and around two fifths of the dose-escalation patients had been treated with checkpoint inhibitors. In the dose-escalation cohort, 70% to 85% of patients were male, and the mean age was 60 years with a range of roughly 20 to 79. Partial responses were achieved by three dose-escalation patients, of whom one had hepatocellular carcinoma and two had cutaneous melanoma. General findings and caveats noted by the study authors: After ivuxolimab, expanded clones were on average more numerous among CD8+ T cells than among CD4+ T cells. Low levels of normalized T-cell clonal expansion were also seen in some patients who did not respond. Partial responders in the 0.1-3.0 mg/kg groups had among the lowest normalized peripheral clonal expansion, especially among CD8+ T cells. At doses from 0.1 to 3.0 mg/kg, clonal expansion was seen in both CD4+ and CD8+ blood T cells between baseline and week 6. Which antigens the clonally expanded peripheral T cells were specific for was not determined.

V is cut by 1 base and J by 4 bases, and the space between the germline ends is 13 bases. From a lookup of the germline V gene, CDR1 and CDR2 are WSHSY and SAAADI. The cysteine opens and the phenylalanine closes a CDR3 of 15 amino acids. The kept DNA is CDR3 alone, 45 bases in frame from the first base. To sequence the TCRbeta CDR3 region, genomic DNA was isolated from the sorted cells. The immunoSEQ Assay was used for sequencing of TCRbeta CDR3 regions. As stored in TCRdb, this immuneACCESS dataset retains in-frame rearrangements with V and J assigned. A fraction of the clones does not appear; measured against another copy, unresolved V genes explain less than half of the discrepancy, and the remainder lacks a known reason. Within this sample are 20,000 to 25,000 clones, with just over 85% of them counted one time only. The ten most abundant clones make up 40% to 55% of the sample. A word on this clone: The antigen it binds to is not known. No quality values exist for individual bases; no much larger clone is one base distant.

Patients with autoimmune disease history or receiving systemic immunosuppression were excluded from the trial. Peripheral blood for TCR sequencing was drawn from every dose cohort at baseline, at cycle 4 day 1 and at cycle 7 day 1. Samples came from an open-label, multicenter, first-in-human phase I dose-escalation trial of ivuxolimab. Adults with locally advanced or metastatic melanoma, renal cell, hepatocellular, or head and neck squamous cell carcinoma were enrolled in the trial. Before TCR sequencing, CD4+ T cells and CD8+ T cells from peripheral blood were sorted into separate populations. The rearrangement joined TRBV10-2 to TRBJ1-2; there is no confident call for the D gene. The sequence was collected from an adult with an advanced solid tumor such as melanoma, head and neck, liver or kidney cancer. The sequenced sample was CD4+ or CD8+ T cells sorted from blood, obtained in a trial of the OX40 agonist ivuxolimab. The CDR3 region reads CASSEFEGYGYGYTF. The DNA is as follows: TGCGCCAGCAGTGAGTTCGAGGGTTACGGCTATGGCTACACCTTC.